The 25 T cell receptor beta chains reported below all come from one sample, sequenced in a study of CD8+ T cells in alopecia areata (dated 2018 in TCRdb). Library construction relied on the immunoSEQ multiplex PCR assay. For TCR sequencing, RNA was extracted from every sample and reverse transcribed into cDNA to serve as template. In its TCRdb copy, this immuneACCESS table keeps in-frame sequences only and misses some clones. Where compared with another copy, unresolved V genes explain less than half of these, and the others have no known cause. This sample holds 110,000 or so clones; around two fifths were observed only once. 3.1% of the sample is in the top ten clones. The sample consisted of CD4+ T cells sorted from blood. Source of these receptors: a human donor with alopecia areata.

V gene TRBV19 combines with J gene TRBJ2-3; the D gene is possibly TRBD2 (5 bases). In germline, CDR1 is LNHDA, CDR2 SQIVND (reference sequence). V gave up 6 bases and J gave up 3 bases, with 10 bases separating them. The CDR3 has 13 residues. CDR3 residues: CASRDSRTDTQYF. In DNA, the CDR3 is TGTGCCAGTAGGGACTCGAGGACAGATACGCAGTATTTT. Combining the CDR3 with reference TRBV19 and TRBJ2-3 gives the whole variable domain DGGITQSPKYLFRKEGQNVTLSCEQNLNHDAMYWYRQDPGQGLRLIYYSQIVNDFQKGDIAEGYSVSREKKESFPLTVTSAQKNPTAFYLCASRDSRTDTQYFGPGTRLTVL.

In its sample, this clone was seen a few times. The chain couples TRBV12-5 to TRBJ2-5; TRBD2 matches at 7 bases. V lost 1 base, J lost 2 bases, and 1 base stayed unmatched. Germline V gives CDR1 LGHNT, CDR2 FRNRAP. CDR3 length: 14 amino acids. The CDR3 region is CASGLGLAQETQYF. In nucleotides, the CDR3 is TGTGCTAGTGGTTTGGGACTAGCACAAGAGACCCAGTACTTC.

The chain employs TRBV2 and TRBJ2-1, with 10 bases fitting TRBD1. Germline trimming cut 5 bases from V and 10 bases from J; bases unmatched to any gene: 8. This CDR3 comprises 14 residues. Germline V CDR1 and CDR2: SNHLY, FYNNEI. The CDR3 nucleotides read TGTGCCAGCAGTCGCGACAGGGGGCGAGGGGAGCAGTTCTTC. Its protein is CASSRDRGRGEQFF.

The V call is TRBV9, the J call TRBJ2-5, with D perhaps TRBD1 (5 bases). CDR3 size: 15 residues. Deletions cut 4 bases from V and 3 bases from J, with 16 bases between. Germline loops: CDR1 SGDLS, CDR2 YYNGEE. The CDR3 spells CASSPHSGQEETQYF. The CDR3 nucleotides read TGTGCCAGCAGCCCCCATTCAGGGCAGGAAGAGACCCAGTACTTC.

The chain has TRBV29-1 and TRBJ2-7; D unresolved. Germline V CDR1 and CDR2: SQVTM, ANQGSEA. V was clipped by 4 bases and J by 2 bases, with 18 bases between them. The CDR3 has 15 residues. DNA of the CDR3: TGCAGCGTTGCGCAACCGCTCGGACGGCCCTACGAGCAGTACTTC. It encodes CSVAQPLGRPYEQYF.

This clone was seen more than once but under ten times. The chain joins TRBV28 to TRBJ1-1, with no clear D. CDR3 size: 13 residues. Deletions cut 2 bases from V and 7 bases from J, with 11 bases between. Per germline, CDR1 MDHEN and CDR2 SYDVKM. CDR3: CASSLGGPIEAFF. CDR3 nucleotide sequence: TGTGCCAGCAGTTTAGGAGGACCGATTGAAGCTTTCTTT.

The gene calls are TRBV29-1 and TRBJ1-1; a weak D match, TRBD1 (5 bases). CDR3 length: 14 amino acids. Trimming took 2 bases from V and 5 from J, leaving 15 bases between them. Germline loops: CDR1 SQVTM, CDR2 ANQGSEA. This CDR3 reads CSVERNPGRTEAFF. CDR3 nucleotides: TGCAGCGTTGAACGGAACCCAGGGAGGACTGAAGCTTTCTTT.

The CDR3 nucleotides read TGCAGCGTTGAAAGGGACACCGGGGAGCTGTTTTTT. Its translation: CSVERDTGELFF. This chain joins TRBV29-1 and TRBJ2-2; D gene ambiguous. The CDR3 extends over 12 amino acids. Germline assignment: CDR1 SQVTM and CDR2 ANQGSEA. The V gene lost 2 bases and the J gene lost 3 bases, with 4 bases spanning the gap.

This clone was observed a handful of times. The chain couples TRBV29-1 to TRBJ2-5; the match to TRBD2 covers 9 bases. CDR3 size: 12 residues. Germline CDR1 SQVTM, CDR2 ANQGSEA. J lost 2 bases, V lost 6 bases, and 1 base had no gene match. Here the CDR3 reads CSVGLAQETQYF. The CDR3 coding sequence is TGCAGCGTGGGACTAGCACAAGAGACCCAGTACTTC.

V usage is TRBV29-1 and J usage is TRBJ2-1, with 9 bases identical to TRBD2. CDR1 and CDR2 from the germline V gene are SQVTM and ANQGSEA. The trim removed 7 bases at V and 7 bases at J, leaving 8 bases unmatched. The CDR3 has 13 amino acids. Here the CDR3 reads CSAGERGVNEQFF. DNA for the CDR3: TGCAGCGCTGGGGAGCGGGGGGTGAATGAGCAGTTCTTC.

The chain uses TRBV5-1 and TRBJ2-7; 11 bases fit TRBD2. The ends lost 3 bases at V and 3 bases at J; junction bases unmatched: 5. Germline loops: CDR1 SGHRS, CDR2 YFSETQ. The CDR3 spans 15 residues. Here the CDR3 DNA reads TGCGCCAGCAGCTGGGGGACTAGCGGAGACTACGAGCAGTACTTC. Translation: CASSWGTSGDYEQYF.

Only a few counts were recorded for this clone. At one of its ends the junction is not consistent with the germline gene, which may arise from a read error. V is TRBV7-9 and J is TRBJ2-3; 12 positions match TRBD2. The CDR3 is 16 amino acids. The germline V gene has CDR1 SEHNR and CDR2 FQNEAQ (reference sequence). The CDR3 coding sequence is TGTGCCGTTCGACTAGCGGGGGCCTTCAGCACAGATACGCGGTATTTT. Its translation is CAVRLAGAFSTDTRYF.

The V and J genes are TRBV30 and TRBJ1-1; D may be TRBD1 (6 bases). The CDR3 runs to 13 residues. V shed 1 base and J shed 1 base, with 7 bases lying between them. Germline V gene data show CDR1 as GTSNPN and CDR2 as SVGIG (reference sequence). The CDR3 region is CAWSAQGNTEAFF. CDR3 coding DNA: TGTGCCTGGAGTGCACAGGGGAACACTGAAGCTTTCTTT.

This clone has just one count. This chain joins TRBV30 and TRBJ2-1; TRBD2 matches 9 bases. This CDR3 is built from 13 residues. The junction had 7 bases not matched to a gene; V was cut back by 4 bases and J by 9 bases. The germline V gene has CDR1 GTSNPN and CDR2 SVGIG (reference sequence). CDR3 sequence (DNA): TGTGCCTGGATTTTAGCGGGAGTTGGTGAGCAGTTCTTC. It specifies CAWILAGVGEQFF.

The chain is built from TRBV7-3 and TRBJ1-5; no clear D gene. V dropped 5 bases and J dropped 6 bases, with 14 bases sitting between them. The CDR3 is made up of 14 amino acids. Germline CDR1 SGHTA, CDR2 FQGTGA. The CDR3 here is CASSHSGEIQPQHF. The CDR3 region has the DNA TGTGCCAGCAGCCATTCCGGGGAAATTCAGCCCCAGCATTTT.

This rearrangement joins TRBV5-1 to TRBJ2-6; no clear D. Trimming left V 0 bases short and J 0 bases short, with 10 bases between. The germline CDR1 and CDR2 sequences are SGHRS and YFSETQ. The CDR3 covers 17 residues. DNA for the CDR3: TGCGCCAGCAGCTTGGGGGGAAGCCCCTCTGGGGCCAACGTCCTGACTTTC. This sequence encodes CASSLGGSPSGANVLTF.

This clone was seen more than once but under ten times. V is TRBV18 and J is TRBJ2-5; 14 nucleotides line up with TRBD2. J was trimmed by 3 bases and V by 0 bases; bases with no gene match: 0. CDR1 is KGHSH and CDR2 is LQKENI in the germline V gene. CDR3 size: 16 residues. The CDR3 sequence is CASSPPGLAGEETQYF. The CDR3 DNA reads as TGTGCCAGCTCACCACCGGGACTAGCGGGAGAAGAGACCCAGTACTTC.

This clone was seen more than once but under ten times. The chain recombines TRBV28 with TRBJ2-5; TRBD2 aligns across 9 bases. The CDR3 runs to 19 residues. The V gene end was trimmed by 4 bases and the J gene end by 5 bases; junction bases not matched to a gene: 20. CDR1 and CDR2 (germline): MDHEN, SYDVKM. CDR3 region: CASSSPLGTSLDLAETQYF. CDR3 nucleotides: TGTGCCAGCAGTTCACCCCTAGGGACTAGCCTGGATCTTGCGGAGACCCAGTACTTC.

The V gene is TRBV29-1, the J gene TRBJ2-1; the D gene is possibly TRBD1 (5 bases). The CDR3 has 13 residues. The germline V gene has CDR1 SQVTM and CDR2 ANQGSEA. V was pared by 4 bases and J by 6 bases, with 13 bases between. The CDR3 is CSVGIGVRNEQFF. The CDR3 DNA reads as TGCAGCGTTGGCATAGGGGTCCGCAATGAGCAGTTCTTC.

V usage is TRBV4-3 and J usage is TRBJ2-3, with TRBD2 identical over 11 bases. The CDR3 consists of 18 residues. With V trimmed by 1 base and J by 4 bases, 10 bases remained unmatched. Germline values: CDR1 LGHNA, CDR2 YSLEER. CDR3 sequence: CASSQGSASGGTADTQYF. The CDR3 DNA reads TGCGCCAGCAGCCAAGGCTCGGCTAGCGGGGGGACCGCAGATACGCAGTATTTT.

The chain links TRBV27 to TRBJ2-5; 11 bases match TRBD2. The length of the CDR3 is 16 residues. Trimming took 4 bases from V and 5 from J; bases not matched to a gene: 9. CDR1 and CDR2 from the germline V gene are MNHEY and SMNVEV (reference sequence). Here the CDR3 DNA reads TGTGCCAGCAGTTCACTAGCGGGGGTTCTTAGGGAGACCCAGTACTTC. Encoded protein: CASSSLAGVLRETQYF.

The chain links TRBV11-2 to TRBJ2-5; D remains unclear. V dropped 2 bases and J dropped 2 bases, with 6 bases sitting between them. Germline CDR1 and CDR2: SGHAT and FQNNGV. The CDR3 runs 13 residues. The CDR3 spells CASSLIWQETQYF. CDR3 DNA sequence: TGTGCCAGCAGCTTAATCTGGCAAGAGACCCAGTACTTC.

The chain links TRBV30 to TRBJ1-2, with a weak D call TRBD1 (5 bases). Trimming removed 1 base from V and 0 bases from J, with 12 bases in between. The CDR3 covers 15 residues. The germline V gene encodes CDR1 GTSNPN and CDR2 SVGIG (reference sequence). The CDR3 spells CAWSGRQRANYGYTF. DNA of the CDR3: TGTGCCTGGAGTGGCCGACAGCGAGCTAACTATGGCTACACCTTC. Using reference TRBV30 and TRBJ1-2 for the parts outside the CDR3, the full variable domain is SQTIHQWPATLVQPVGSPLSLECTVEGTSNPNLYWYRQAAGRGLQLLFYSVGIGQISSEVPQNLSASRPQDRQFILSSKKLLLSDSGFYLCAWSGRQRANYGYTFGSGTRLTVV.

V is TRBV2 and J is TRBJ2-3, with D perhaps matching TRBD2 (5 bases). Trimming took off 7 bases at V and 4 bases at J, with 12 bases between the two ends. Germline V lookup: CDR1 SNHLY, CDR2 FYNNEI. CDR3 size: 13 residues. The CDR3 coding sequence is TGTGCCAGCACAGGAGGAGCCGCAGATACGCAGTATTTT. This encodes CASTGGAADTQYF. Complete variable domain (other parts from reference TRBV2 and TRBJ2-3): EPEVTQTPSHQVTQMGQEVILRCVPISNHLYFYWYRQILGQKVEFLVSFYNNEISEKSEIFDDQFSVERPDGSNFTLKIRSTKLEDSAMYFCASTGGAADTQYFGPGTRLTVL.

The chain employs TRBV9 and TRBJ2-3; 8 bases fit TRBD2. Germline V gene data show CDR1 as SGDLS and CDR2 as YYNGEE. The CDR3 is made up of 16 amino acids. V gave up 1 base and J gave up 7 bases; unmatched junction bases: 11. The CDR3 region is CASSVIPSGSMYTQYF. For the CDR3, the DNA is TGTGCCAGCAGCGTAATACCCAGCGGGAGTATGTATACGCAGTATTTT.